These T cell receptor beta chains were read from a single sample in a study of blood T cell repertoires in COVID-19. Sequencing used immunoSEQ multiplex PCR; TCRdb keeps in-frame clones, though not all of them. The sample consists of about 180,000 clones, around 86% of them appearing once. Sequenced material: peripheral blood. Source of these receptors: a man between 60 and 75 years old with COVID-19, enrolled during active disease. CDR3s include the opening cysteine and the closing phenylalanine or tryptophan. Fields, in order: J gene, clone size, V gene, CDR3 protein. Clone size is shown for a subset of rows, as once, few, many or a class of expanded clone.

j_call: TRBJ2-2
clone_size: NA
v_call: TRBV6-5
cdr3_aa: CAISGGANTGELFF

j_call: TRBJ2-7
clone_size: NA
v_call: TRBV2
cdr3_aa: CASSVGEKYEQYF

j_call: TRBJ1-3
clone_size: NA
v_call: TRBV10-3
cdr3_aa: CAISDFGTIGNTIYF

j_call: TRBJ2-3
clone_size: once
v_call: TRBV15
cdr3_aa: CATSRDQDLRTDTQYF

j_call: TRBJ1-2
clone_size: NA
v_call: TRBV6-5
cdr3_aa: CASRFTGGRYGYTF

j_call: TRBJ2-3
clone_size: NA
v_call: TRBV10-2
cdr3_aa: CASTPGTGGSDTQYF

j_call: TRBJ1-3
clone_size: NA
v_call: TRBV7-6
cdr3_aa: CASSWGGPPSGNTIYF

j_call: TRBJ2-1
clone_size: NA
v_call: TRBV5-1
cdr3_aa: CASSSEINEQFF

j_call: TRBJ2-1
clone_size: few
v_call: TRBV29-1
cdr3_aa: CSVGLAGGSYNEQFF

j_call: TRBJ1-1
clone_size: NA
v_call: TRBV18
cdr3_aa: CASSPGTGGIAFF

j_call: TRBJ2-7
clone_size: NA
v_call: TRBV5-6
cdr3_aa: CASSPARSRGTYEQYF

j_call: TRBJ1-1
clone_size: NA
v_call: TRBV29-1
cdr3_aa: CSGWTTDNTEAFF

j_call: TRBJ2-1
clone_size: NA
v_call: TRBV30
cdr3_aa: CAWSRGTGSLNEQFF

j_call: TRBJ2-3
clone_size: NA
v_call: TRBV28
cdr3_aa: CASSLPLTGKTDTQYF

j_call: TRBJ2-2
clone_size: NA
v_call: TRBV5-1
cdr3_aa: CASSLRDITNTGELFF

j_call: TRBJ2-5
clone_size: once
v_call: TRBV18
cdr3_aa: CASSPLGGVVETQYF

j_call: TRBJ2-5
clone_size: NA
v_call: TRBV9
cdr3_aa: CASSVETLGGLATQYF

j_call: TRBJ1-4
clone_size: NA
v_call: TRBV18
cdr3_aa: CASSPFSGQGRLSEKLFF

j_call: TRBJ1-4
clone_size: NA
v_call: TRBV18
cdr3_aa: CASSHGPGGEKLFF

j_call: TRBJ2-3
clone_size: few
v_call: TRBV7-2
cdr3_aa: CASSFLAGGGTDTQYF

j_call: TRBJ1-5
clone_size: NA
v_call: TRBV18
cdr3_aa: CASSPSNRDNQPQHF

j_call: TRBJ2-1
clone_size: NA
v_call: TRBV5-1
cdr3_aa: CASSLGDYARDEQFF